The 18 T cell receptor beta chains in this list originate from one sample, sequenced in a study of cytomegalovirus exposure and HLA in healthy donors (dated by TCRdb to the late 2010s). The library was obtained by the immunoSEQ multiplex PCR assay. The multiplex PCR relied on a mix of 60 forward primers for TCR Vbeta segments and 13 reverse primers for TCR Jbeta segments. This is the immuneACCESS table as TCRdb keeps it, with only in-frame sequences that have V and J called. A part of the clones is gone; compared with another copy, unresolved V genes explain less than half, and the rest is unexplained. In this sample the table shows 130,000 to 150,000 clones, more than 75% of which occur a single time. 2.4% of the sample rests with the top ten. Material: PBMCs. The receptors originated from a woman under 30 in good health and CMV-seropositive.

This clone has more than one count but fewer than ten. The chain joins TRBV4-3 to TRBJ2-3, with TRBD2 matching 10 bases. CDR3 length equals 18 residues. The ends lost 4 bases at V and 3 bases at J; junction bases unmatched: 13. CDR1 is LGHNA and CDR2 is YSLEER in the germline V gene. The CDR3 region is CASSRLPTVSGRTDTQYF. The CDR3 nucleotides read TGCGCCAGCAGCCGTCTCCCCACCGTTAGCGGGAGGACAGATACGCAGTATTTT.

This clone was observed a handful of times. The chain recombines TRBV21-1 with TRBJ2-5; no DNA check was done on the table's D call, TRBD1. TRBV21-1 is a pseudogene locus. The CDR3 runs to 14 residues. CDR3 loop: CASSRDRVGQTQYF. In nucleotides, the CDR3 is TGTGCCAGCAGCCGAGACAGGGTAGGACAGACCCAGTACTTC.

On this clone: The sample contains more than one DNA sequence encoding this CDR3. This sequence joins TRBV5-1 and TRBJ2-1; 11 bases are a match to TRBD1. The CDR3 extends over 17 amino acids. Trimming took 2 bases from V and 6 from J; bases not matched to a gene: 10. CDR1 SGHRS and CDR2 YFSETQ come from the germline V gene. For the CDR3, the DNA is TGCGCCAGCAGCTTCCACGGGACAGGGGGTGAGGGCAATGAGCAGTTCTTC. It codes for CASSFHGTGGEGNEQFF.

J is TRBJ2-1 and V is TRBV5-1, with 10 bases lining up with TRBD1. The CDR3 spans 15 residues. The J segment lost 1 base and the V segment lost 4 bases, leaving 2 bases of the junction unmatched. Germline loops: CDR1 SGHRS, CDR2 YFSETQ. The CDR3 sequence is CASSPGQGSYNEQFF. CDR3 DNA: TGCGCCAGCAGCCCGGGACAGGGGTCCTACAATGAGCAGTTCTTC.

This clone was found a few times. This chain links TRBV5-1 with TRBJ1-1; D is ambiguous. V was clipped by 0 bases and J by 6 bases, with 15 bases between them. The CDR3 consists of 15 residues. Germline values: CDR1 SGHRS, CDR2 YFSETQ. CDR3 sequence: CASSLAVGSKAEAFF. The DNA of the CDR3 is TGCGCCAGCAGCTTGGCCGTAGGGAGTAAAGCTGAAGCTTTCTTT.

CDR3 bases: TGTGCCAGTAGTATTGGCGGGACAGGGAAGGTTGAGCAGTTCTTC. Protein: CASSIGGTGKVEQFF. The chain links TRBV19 to TRBJ2-1, with TRBD1 matching over 9 bases. Trimming removed 3 bases from V and 9 bases from J; junction bases left unmatched: 9. Germline CDR1 and CDR2: LNHDA and SQIVND (reference sequence). The CDR3 extends over 15 amino acids.

The chain has TRBV27 and TRBJ2-1; 7 bases map to TRBD1. The CDR3 is 15 amino acids. Germline V gives CDR1 MNHEY, CDR2 SMNVEV (reference sequence). V was pared by 5 bases and J by 0 bases, with 4 bases of the junction left unmatched. In nucleotides, the CDR3 is TGTGCCAGCAGTCCGGACAGGAGCTCCTACAATGAGCAGTTCTTC. Amino acid sequence: CASSPDRSSYNEQFF.

The chain combines TRBV19 with TRBJ2-5, with a weak D call TRBD2 (5 bases). CDR1 and CDR2 from the germline V gene are LNHDA and SQIVND (reference sequence). This CDR3 contains 15 residues. The V gene lost 5 bases and the J gene lost 6 bases, with 19 bases spanning the gap. The CDR3 DNA is TGTGCCAGTAGTCCCGGGCCGGGAACGGGAAAGACCCAGTACTTC. It translates to CASSPGPGTGKTQYF.

This rearrangement joins TRBV7-2 to TRBJ1-5; D might be TRBD1 (5 bases). V was cut by 5 bases and J by 4 bases, with 15 bases left in between. This CDR3 is 15 amino acids long. Germline V gene lookup returns CDR1 SGHTA and CDR2 FQGNSA. The CDR3 loop is CASSLWTIRNQPQHF. The DNA of the CDR3 is TGTGCCAGCAGCCTGTGGACAATTCGGAATCAGCCCCAGCATTTT. Full variable domain (remainder filled in from reference TRBV7-2 and TRBJ1-5): GAGVSQSPSNKVTEKGKDVELRCDPISGHTALYWYRQSLGQGLEFLIYFQGNSAPDKSGLPSDRFSAERTGGSVSTLTIQRTQQEDSAVYLCASSLWTIRNQPQHFGDGTRLSIL.

The chain uses TRBV5-4 and TRBJ2-5; 7 nucleotides align to TRBD2. V was clipped by 4 bases and J by 4 bases; unmatched bases: 7. CDR3 size: 14 residues. The germline gives CDR1 SGHNT, CDR2 YYREEE (reference sequence). DNA of the CDR3: TGTGCCAGCAGCGGGGGGAGGGTGGGAGAGACCCAGTACTTC. Translation gives CASSGGRVGETQYF. Complete variable domain (other parts from reference TRBV5-4 and TRBJ2-5): ETGVTQSPTHLIKTRGQQVTLRCSSQSGHNTVSWYQQALGQGPQFIFQYYREEENGRGNFPPRFSGLQFPNYSSELNVNALELDDSALYLCASSGGRVGETQYFGPGTRLLVL.

Details on this clone: At one of its ends the junction is not consistent with the germline gene, which may arise from a read error. The gene calls are TRBV7-9 and TRBJ2-1; 8 positions agree with TRBD1. The CDR3 spans 15 residues. CDR1 and CDR2 (germline): SEHNR, FQNEAQ (reference sequence). The CDR3: CSSSPGQGYDNEQFF. The DNA of the CDR3 is TGTTCCAGCAGTCCCGGACAGGGATATGACAATGAGCAGTTCTTC.

The rearrangement joins TRBV6-1 to TRBJ1-3; D is unresolved. Trimming removed 7 bases at V and 0 bases at J, with 4 bases between. CDR3 size: 12 residues. CDR1 is MNHNS and CDR2 is SASEGT in the germline V gene. CDR3 in amino acids: CASTSSGNTIYF. CDR3 coding DNA: TGTGCCAGCACTTCCTCTGGAAACACCATATATTTT.

J is TRBJ2-1 and V is TRBV12-5, with 7 bases lining up with TRBD2. There are 16 residues in the CDR3. Germline values: CDR1 LGHNT, CDR2 FRNRAP. The ends lost 6 bases at V and 4 bases at J; junction bases unmatched: 12. CDR3 loop: CASGLHGGKAYNEQFF. DNA of the CDR3: TGTGCTAGTGGACTACACGGGGGGAAAGCGTACAATGAGCAGTTCTTC.

The chain uses TRBV6-5 and TRBJ1-1; TRBD1 aligns across 9 bases. The germline V gene has CDR1 MNHEY and CDR2 SVGAGI. The CDR3 length is 16 residues. V lost 2 bases, J lost 0 bases, and 4 bases stayed unmatched. CDR3 sequence (DNA): TGTGCCAGCAGTTACGGCTGGGACAGGGTGAACACTGAAGCTTTCTTT. Translated: CASSYGWDRVNTEAFF.

CDR3 coding DNA: TGCGCCAGCAGCAAACCGCCCACCACAGGGGGCTATCACGAGCAGTACTTC. Amino acid sequence: CASSKPPTTGGYHEQYF. V usage is TRBV10-2 and J usage is TRBJ2-7; TRBD1 matches at 9 bases. After removal of 6 bases from V and 5 bases from J, the junction contained 17 bases not matched to a gene. Germline assignment: CDR1 WSHSY and CDR2 SAAADI. The CDR3 extends over 17 amino acids.

V and J are TRBV19 and TRBJ1-1, with a tentative D call TRBD1 (6 bases). The CDR3 has 15 amino acids. Germline V gene lookup returns CDR1 LNHDA and CDR2 SQIVND (reference sequence). V was pared by 4 bases and J by 6 bases, with 18 bases between. DNA of the CDR3: TGTGCCAGTAGTAACCAACCCTCAGGGGAATCTGAAGCTTTCTTT. Translation gives CASSNQPSGESEAFF.

The chain uses TRBV11-2 and TRBJ2-7; 9 positions agree with TRBD1. Germline V gene sequence: CDR1 SGHAT, CDR2 FQNNGV. The V and J ends lost 7 bases and 1 base, in that order; junction bases with no gene match: 14. The CDR3 covers 17 residues. The CDR3 region has the DNA TGTGCCAGCATCTACCGCGCTGGGACAGGGATATCCTACGAGCAGTACTTC. Translation gives CASIYRAGTGISYEQYF. Drawing the rest from reference TRBV11-2 and TRBJ2-7, the complete variable domain is EAGVAQSPRYKIIEKRQSVAFWCNPISGHATLYWYQQILGQGPKLLIQFQNNGVVDDSQLPKDRFSAERLKGVDSTLKIQPAKLEDSAVYLCASIYRAGTGISYEQYFGPGTRLTVT.

The chain links TRBV11-2 to TRBJ1-1; D gene unclear. Trimming took 0 bases from V and 5 from J, leaving 7 bases between them. The CDR3 totals 13 residues. From germline, CDR1 is SGHAT and CDR2 FQNNGV. The CDR3 nucleotides are TGTGCCAGCAGCTTAGAGCGGGGTACTGAAGCTTTCTTT. Translated: CASSLERGTEAFF.